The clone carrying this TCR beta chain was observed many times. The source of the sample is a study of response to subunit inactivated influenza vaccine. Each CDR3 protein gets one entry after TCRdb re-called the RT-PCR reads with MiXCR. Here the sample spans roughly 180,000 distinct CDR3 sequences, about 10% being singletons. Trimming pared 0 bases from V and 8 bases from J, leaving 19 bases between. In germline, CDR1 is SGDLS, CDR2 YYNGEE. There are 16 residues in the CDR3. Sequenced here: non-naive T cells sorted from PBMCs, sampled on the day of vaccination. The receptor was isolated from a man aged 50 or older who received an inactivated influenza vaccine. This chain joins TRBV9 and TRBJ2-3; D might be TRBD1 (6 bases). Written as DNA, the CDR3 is TGTGCCAGCAGCGTAGCGGGACAAGACCTTCCTGGTACGCAGTATTTT. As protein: CASSVAGQDLPGTQYF.